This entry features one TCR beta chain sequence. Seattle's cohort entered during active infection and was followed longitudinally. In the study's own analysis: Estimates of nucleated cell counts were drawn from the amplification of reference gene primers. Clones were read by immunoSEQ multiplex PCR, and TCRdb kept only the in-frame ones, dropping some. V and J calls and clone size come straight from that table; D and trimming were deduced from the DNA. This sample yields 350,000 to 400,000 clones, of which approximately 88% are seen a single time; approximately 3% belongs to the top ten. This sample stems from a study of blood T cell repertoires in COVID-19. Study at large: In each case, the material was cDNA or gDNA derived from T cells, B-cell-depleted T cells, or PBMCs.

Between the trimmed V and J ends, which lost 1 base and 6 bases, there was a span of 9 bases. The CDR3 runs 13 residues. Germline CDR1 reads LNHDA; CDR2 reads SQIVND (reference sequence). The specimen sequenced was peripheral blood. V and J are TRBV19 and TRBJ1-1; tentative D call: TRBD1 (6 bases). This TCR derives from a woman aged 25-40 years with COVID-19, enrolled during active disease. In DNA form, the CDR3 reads TGTGCCAGTAGTATAGGCCCAGGGGCTGAAGCTTTCTTT. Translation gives CASSIGPGAEAFF.